The present entry profiles one TCR beta chain with its context. Its antigen is unidentified. Germline CDR1 KGHDR, CDR2 SFDVKD. The CDR3 length is 14 residues. V dropped 1 base and J dropped 13; count of bases not matched to a gene: 6. Produced via immunoSEQ multiplex PCR; TCRdb's table is partial and in-frame only. The sample contains 100,000 or so clones, about 86% of which appear only once. The sample comes from a study of T cell responses to AZD1222 COVID-19 vaccine. Whole-study findings and limits: None of the repertoires were sampled until the peak T cell response had passed. Nearly half of spike-specific TCRs reportedly target variant regions that are unmutated in the B.1.351 and B.1.1.7 variants.

The sequence derives from an adult in good health. Material: peripheral blood, obtained on day 0 of AZD1222 vaccination. The genes are TRBV24-1 and TRBJ2-1; 10 nucleotides align to TRBD2. The DNA for the CDR3 is TGTGCCACCAGTGATTTAGCGGGAGGGCCTTCTCAGTTCTTC. Translating gives CATSDLAGGPSQFF.